A single sample is the source of the 20 T cell receptor beta chains below, sequenced in a study of T cells in Graves' hyperthyroidism and ophthalmopathy. TCR beta CDR3 regions were amplified from RNA. First-round RT-PCR of the TCR CDR3 relied on the HTBI primer set. One entry per CDR3 protein, called by TCRdb with MiXCR from the multiplex PCR reads. This sample has about 280,000 distinct CDR3 sequences; less than 30% occur once, and the top ten carry about 30%. Sample: blood. These receptors all come from a man aged 35 to 55 with Graves' hyperthyroidism that later progressed to Graves' ophthalmopathy.

This clonotype turned up a few times. V and J are TRBV30 and TRBJ1-4, with D unclear. Deletions cut 2 bases from V and 0 bases from J, with 7 bases between. Germline V gene lookup returns CDR1 GTSNPN and CDR2 SVGIG (reference sequence). The CDR3 totals 14 residues. The CDR3 nucleotides read TGTGCCTGGAGTTCGGCCGCAACTAATGAAAAACTGTTTTTT. Translating it yields CAWSSAATNEKLFF.

This clonotype was counted only a few times. The genes are TRBV20-1 and TRBJ1-2, with 7 bases identical to TRBD1. CDR1 and CDR2 (germline): DFQATT, SNEGSKA (reference sequence). The CDR3 extends over 14 amino acids. The J segment lost 8 bases and the V segment lost 1 base, leaving 10 bases of the junction unmatched. The CDR3 DNA reads TGCAGTGCTAGAGGACAGGGCCGGGATCAGGGCTACACCTTC. Its protein product is CSARGQGRDQGYTF.

This clonotype was detected many times. The genes are TRBV12-3 or TRBV12-4 and TRBJ2-7, with D possibly being TRBD1 or TRBD2 (5 bases each). CDR3 size: 12 residues. Trimming removed 3 bases at V and 5 bases at J, with 8 bases between. CDR3 nucleotide sequence: TGTGCCAGCAGTTTGGGGGACGACGAGCAGTACTTC. Its translation is CASSLGDDEQYF.

This clonotype was observed many times. The V gene is TRBV29-1, the J gene TRBJ2-5, with TRBD2 matching 8 bases. The CDR3 totals 12 residues. From germline, CDR1 is SQVTM and CDR2 ANQGSEA. J gave up 4 bases and V 7 bases, and 5 bases lay outside the gene matches. For the CDR3, the DNA is TGCAGCGCAGAACGGGGGGGAGAGACCCAGTACTTC. Translated, it gives CSAERGGETQYF.

This clonotype was counted ten times or more. The rearrangement links TRBV20-1 to TRBJ2-2; tentatively, D is TRBD1 (6 bases). Germline CDR1 and CDR2: DFQATT and SNEGSKA (reference sequence). This CDR3 comprises 14 residues. The germline V and J ends were trimmed by 6 bases and 4 bases, with 15 bases remaining between them. CDR3: CSARKNRATGELFF. In nucleotides, the CDR3 is TGCAGTGCCCGTAAAAACAGGGCCACCGGGGAGCTGTTTTTT.

This clonotype was seen at least ten times. The V call is TRBV7-9, the J call TRBJ2-7, with D hard to call. Deletions cut 5 bases from V and 2 bases from J, with 10 bases between. The germline V gene has CDR1 SEHNR and CDR2 FQNEAQ (reference sequence). The CDR3 contains 13 residues. This CDR3 reads CASSLGVAYEQYF. The CDR3 nucleotides are TGTGCCAGCAGCCTTGGGGTAGCCTACGAGCAGTACTTC.

This clonotype has at least ten counts. V is TRBV11-3 and J is TRBJ1-1, with D possibly TRBD1 on 5 matching bases. V shed 3 bases and J shed 4 bases, with 12 bases lying between them. CDR3 length equals 14 residues. Germline V gene data show CDR1 as SGHNT and CDR2 as YENEEA. The CDR3 loop is CASSFPGFRTEAFF. CDR3 nucleotides: TGTGCCAGCAGCTTCCCAGGGTTTCGCACTGAAGCTTTCTTT.

This clonotype was picked up many times. The V call is TRBV28, the J call TRBJ1-3; D uncertain. The CDR3 covers 15 residues. With 9 bases removed from V and 0 bases from J, the gap between germline ends came to 15 bases. Germline CDR1 is MDHEN and CDR2 is SYDVKM. This CDR3 is CASSKWGSSGNTIYF. CDR3 DNA sequence: TGTGCCAGTAGCAAGTGGGGTAGCTCTGGAAACACCATATATTTT.

This clonotype has at least ten counts. The V and J genes are TRBV14 and TRBJ2-4; no clear D. V lost 1 base to trimming and J lost 12 bases, with 13 bases between them. Germline lookup yields CDR1 SGHDN and CDR2 FVKESK. CDR3 length: 13 amino acids. CDR3 nucleotides: TGTGCCAGCAGCCAAGTTGATTTAGCCGCTCAGTACTTC. It yields the protein CASSQVDLAAQYF.

This clonotype was observed once. The rearrangement uses TRBV6-1 and TRBJ1-5, with D possibly TRBD1 on 5 matching bases. This CDR3 is 16 amino acids long. Germline V gives CDR1 MNHNS, CDR2 SASEGT. Between the trimmed V and J ends, which lost 2 bases and 0 bases, there was a span of 11 bases. CDR3 in DNA: TGTGCCAGCAGTGAAAGTAGGGGACTTAGCAATCAGCCCCAGCATTTT. Its protein product is CASSESRGLSNQPQHF.

This clonotype was found many times. V and J are TRBV6-1 and TRBJ2-2; D gene unclear. With 8 bases removed from V and 0 bases from J, the gap between germline ends came to 13 bases. Germline V gives CDR1 MNHNS, CDR2 SASEGT. CDR3 size: 15 residues. In DNA form, the CDR3 reads TGTGCCAGCCGCCAGACTGGAACGAACACCGGGGAGCTGTTTTTT. It encodes CASRQTGTNTGELFF.

This clonotype was recorded many times. The chain combines TRBV6-1 with TRBJ2-5; D is ambiguous. V was trimmed by 2 bases and J by 3 bases, leaving 7 bases between them. The CDR3 loop spans 13 amino acids. Germline V lookup: CDR1 MNHNS, CDR2 SASEGT. CDR3 sequence reads: CASSEMAEETQYF. CDR3 nucleotides: TGTGCCAGCAGTGAAATGGCAGAAGAGACCCAGTACTTC.

This clonotype was counted at least ten times. V gene TRBV5-1 combines with J gene TRBJ2-7; TRBD1 agrees at 7 bases. Looked up from germline, CDR1 is SGHRS and CDR2 is YFSETQ. V lost 2 bases to trimming and J lost 3 bases; unmatched junction nucleotides: 5. CDR3 length: 14 residues. The CDR3: CASSLLGQFYEQYF. DNA of the CDR3: TGCGCCAGCAGCTTACTGGGACAGTTCTACGAGCAGTACTTC.

As for this clonotype: Possible read error: a much larger clone is one base away. The CDR3 does not end in the conserved phenylalanine or tryptophan, so this is likely a read error. The V gene is TRBV18, the J gene TRBJ1-1, with 9 positions matching TRBD1. CDR1 is KGHSH, CDR2 LQKENI, per germline. This CDR3 contains 17 residues. V was pared by 3 bases and J by 1 base, with 9 bases of the junction left unmatched. The CDR3 reads CASSPFGTGFGNTEAFL. The DNA of the CDR3 is TGTGCCAGCTCACCTTTCGGGACAGGGTTCGGGAACACTGAAGCTTTCCTT.

In this sample, this clonotype turned up many times. This may stem from a read error, because a much larger clone lies one nucleotide away. This chain connects TRBV27 to TRBJ2-5; possible D gene TRBD2, 6 bases. The CDR3 runs to 13 residues. Germline CDR1 is MNHEY and CDR2 is SMNVEV (reference sequence). The CDR3 here is CTSRTHGAGTQYF. The CDR3 DNA reads TGTACCAGCAGGACGCATGGAGCGGGGACCCAGTACTTC.

In its sample, this clonotype was seen many times. The CDR3 region is CSASSVRRAYDSYEQYF. Written as DNA, the CDR3 is TGCAGTGCTAGTTCTGTAAGGCGGGCCTACGACTCCTACGAGCAGTACTTC. The genes are TRBV20-1 and TRBJ2-7, with a tentative D call TRBD2 (5 bases). Trimming stripped 3 bases from V and 0 bases from J, with 21 bases between. Per the germline V gene, CDR1 is DFQATT and CDR2 is SNEGSKA (reference sequence). This CDR3 is built from 17 residues.

This clonotype was counted many times. V gene TRBV30 combines with J gene TRBJ2-1; 7 nucleotides agree with TRBD1. Per the germline V gene, CDR1 is GTSNPN and CDR2 is SVGIG (reference sequence). The CDR3 is made up of 16 amino acids. V shed 4 bases, J shed 3 bases, and the junction held 12 bases outside the gene matches. As DNA, the CDR3 is TGTGCCTGGATTGCCCCATGGGGACAGCTCTACAATGAGCAGTTCTTC. Translating gives CAWIAPWGQLYNEQFF.

This clonotype was seen ten or more times. The genes are TRBV6-1 and TRBJ2-7; the D is unclear. From germline, CDR1 is MNHNS and CDR2 SASEGT. Trimming removed 0 bases at V and 3 bases at J, with 9 bases between. The CDR3 runs 14 residues. CDR3 DNA sequence: TGTGCCAGCAGTGAAGCAGGGTCGGACTACGAGCAGTACTTC. Translated, it gives CASSEAGSDYEQYF.

The chain uses TRBV20-1 and TRBJ1-2; TRBD1 might be the D (5 bases). The germline V gene has CDR1 DFQATT and CDR2 SNEGSKA (reference sequence). This CDR3 region has 13 residues. V was pared by 3 bases and J by 2 bases, with 10 bases between. This chain's CDR3 is CSARDKDNYGYTF. The CDR3 DNA follows: TGCAGTGCTAGGGACAAGGACAACTATGGCTACACCTTC.

This clonotype was observed at least ten times. The V and J genes are TRBV2 and TRBJ2-5, with 8 positions matching TRBD2. The V gene's germline CDR1 is SNHLY and CDR2 FYNNEI. CDR3 length: 17 residues. V lost 1 base, J lost 0 bases, and 7 bases stayed unmatched. The DNA of the CDR3 is TGTGCCAGCAGTGAAGAAGGCGCTAGCGGGTACCAAGAGACCCAGTACTTC. This codes for CASSEEGASGYQETQYF.